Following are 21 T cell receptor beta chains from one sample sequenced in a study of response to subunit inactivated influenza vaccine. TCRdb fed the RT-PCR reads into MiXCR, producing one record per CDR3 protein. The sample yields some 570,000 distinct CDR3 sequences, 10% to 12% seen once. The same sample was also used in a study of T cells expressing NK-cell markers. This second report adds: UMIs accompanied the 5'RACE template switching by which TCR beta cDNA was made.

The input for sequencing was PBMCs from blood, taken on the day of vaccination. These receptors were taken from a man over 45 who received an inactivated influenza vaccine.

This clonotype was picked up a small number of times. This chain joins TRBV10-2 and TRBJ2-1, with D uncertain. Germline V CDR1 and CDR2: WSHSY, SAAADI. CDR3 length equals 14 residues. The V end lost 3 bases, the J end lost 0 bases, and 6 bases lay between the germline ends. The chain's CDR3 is CASSDKSSYNEQFF. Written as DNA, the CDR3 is TGCGCCAGCAGTGATAAGAGCTCCTACAATGAGCAGTTCTTC.

CDR3 coding DNA: TGCAGTGCTAGGCTAGCGGGAGGGTCTGGGGCCAACGTCCTGACTTTC. This sequence encodes CSARLAGGSGANVLTF. The chain links TRBV20-1 to TRBJ2-6; 12 positions match TRBD2. Per the germline V gene, CDR1 is DFQATT and CDR2 is SNEGSKA (reference sequence). CDR3 length: 16 amino acids. V gave up 3 bases and J gave up 1 base; unmatched junction bases: 1.

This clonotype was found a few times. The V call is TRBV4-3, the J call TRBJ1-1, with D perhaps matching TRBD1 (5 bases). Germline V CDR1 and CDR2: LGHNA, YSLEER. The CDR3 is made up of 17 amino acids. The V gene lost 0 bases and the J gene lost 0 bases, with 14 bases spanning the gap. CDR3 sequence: CASSQDPSGTMNTEAFF. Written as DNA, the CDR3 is TGCGCCAGCAGCCAAGATCCCAGCGGGACTATGAACACTGAAGCTTTCTTT.

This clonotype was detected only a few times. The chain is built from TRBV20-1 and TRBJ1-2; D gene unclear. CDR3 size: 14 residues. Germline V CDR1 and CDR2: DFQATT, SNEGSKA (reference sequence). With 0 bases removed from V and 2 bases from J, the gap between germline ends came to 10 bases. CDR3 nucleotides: TGCAGTGCTAGAGATCGGGATTTAAACTATGGCTACACCTTC. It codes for CSARDRDLNYGYTF.

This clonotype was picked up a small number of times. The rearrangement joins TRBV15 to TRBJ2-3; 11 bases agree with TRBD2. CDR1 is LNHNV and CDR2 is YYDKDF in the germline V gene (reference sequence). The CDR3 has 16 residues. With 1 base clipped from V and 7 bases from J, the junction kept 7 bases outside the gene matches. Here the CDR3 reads CATSRALAGGLNTQYF. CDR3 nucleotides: TGTGCCACCAGCAGAGCCTTAGCGGGGGGGCTGAATACGCAGTATTTT.

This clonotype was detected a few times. This CDR3 is CATSGGRSGNVRELFF. The CDR3 DNA follows: TGTGCCACCAGTGGAGGAAGGAGCGGGAACGTAAGGGAGCTGTTTTTT. This chain uses TRBV24-1 with TRBJ2-2; 7 bases line up with TRBD2. Germline lookup yields CDR1 KGHDR and CDR2 SFDVKD. V trimming: 5 bases; J trimming: 9 bases; junction bases outside the gene matches: 14. The CDR3 loop spans 16 amino acids.

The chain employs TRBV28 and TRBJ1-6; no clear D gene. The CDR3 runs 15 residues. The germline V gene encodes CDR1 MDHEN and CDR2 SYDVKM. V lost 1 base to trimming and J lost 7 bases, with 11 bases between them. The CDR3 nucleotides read TGTGCCAGCAGTTTATCGTACAGACAAAATTCACCCCTCCACTTT. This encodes CASSLSYRQNSPLHF.

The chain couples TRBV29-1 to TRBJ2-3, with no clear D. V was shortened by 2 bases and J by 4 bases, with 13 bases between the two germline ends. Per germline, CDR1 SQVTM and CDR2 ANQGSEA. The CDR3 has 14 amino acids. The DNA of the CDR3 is TGCAGCGTTGAACCCCTCCGACATCCAGATACGCAGTATTTT. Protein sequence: CSVEPLRHPDTQYF.

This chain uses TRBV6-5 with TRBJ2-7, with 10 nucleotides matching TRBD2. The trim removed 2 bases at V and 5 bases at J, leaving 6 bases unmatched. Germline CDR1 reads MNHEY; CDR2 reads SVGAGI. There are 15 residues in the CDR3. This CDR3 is CASSYTSSGSDEQYF. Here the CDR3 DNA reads TGTGCCAGCAGTTACACTTCTAGCGGGAGCGACGAGCAGTACTTC.

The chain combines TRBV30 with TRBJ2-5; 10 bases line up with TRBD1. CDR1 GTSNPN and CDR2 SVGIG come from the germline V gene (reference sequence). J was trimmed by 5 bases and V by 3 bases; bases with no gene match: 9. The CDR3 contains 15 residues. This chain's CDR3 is CAWRTRDRGGETQYF. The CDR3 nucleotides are TGTGCCTGGAGGACTCGGGACAGGGGCGGGGAGACCCAGTACTTC.

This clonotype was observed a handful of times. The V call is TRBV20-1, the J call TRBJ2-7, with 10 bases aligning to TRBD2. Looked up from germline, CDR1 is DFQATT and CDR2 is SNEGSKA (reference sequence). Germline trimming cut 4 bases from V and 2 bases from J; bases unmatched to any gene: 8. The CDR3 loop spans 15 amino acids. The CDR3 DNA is TGCAGTGCTACTACCGGGACTAGCGTGACCTACGAGCAGTACTTC. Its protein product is CSATTGTSVTYEQYF.

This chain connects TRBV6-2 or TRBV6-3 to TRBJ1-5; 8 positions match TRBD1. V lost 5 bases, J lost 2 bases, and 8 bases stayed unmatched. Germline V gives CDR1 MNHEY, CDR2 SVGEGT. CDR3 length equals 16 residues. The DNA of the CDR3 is TGTGCCAGCAGTACGACAGGGGTAGTAGGCAATCAGCCCCAGCATTTT. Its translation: CASSTTGVVGNQPQHF.

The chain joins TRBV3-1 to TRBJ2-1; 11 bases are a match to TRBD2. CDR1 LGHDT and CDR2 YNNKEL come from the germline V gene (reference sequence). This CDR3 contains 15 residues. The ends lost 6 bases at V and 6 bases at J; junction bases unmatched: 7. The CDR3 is CASRMTSGKTNEQFF. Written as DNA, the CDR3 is TGTGCCAGCAGGATGACTAGCGGGAAGACCAATGAGCAGTTCTTC.

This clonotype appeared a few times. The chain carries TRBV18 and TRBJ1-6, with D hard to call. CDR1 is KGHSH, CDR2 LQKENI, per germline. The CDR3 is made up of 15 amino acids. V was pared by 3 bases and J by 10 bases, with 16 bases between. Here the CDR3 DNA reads TGTGCCAGCTCACCGGCCAGCTCATACGGGTCACCCCTCCACTTT. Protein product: CASSPASSYGSPLHF.

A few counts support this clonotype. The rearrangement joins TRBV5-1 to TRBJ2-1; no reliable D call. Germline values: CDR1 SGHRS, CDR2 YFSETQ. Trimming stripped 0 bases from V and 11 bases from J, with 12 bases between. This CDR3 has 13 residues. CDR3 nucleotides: TGCGCCAGCAGCTTGGCTTCAGGCGGCCAGCAGTTCTTC. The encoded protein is CASSLASGGQQFF.

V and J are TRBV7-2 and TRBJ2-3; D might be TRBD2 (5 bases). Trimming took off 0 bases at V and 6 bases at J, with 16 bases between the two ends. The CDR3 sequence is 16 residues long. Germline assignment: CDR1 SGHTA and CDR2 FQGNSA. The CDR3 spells CASSLAGAGVHDTQYF. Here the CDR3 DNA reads TGTGCCAGCAGCTTAGCGGGCGCCGGGGTTCACGATACGCAGTATTTT.

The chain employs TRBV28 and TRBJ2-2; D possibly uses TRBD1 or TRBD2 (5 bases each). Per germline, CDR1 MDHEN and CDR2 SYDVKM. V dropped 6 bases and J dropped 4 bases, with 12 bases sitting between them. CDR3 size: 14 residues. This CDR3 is CASSLGVATGELFF. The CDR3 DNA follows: TGTGCCAGCAGCCTGGGGGTAGCCACCGGGGAGCTGTTTTTT.

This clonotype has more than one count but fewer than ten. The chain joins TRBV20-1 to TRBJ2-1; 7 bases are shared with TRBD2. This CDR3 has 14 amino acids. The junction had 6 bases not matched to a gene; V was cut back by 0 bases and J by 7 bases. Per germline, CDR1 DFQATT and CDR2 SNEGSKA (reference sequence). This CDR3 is CSAREGEGKNEQFF. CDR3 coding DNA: TGCAGTGCTAGAGAGGGGGAGGGCAAGAATGAGCAGTTCTTC.

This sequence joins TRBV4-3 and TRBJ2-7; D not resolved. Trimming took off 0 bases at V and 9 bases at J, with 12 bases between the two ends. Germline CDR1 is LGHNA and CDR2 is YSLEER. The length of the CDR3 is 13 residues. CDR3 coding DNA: TGCGCCAGCAGCCAAGATAGAGCATCGGTGCAGTACTTC. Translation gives CASSQDRASVQYF.

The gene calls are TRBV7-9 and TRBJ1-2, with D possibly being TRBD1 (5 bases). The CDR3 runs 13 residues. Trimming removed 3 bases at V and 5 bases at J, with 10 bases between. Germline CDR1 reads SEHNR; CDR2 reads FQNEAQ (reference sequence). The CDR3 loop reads CASSFDSAYGYTF. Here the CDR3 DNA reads TGTGCCAGCAGCTTCGACAGTGCTTATGGCTACACCTTC.

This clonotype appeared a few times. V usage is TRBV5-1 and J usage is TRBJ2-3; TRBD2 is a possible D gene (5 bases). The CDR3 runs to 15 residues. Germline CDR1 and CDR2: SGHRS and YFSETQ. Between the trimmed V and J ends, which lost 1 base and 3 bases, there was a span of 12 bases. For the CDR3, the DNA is TGCGCCAGCAGCTTGTTAGGACTCGAGACAGATACGCAGTATTTT. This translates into CASSLLGLETDTQYF.